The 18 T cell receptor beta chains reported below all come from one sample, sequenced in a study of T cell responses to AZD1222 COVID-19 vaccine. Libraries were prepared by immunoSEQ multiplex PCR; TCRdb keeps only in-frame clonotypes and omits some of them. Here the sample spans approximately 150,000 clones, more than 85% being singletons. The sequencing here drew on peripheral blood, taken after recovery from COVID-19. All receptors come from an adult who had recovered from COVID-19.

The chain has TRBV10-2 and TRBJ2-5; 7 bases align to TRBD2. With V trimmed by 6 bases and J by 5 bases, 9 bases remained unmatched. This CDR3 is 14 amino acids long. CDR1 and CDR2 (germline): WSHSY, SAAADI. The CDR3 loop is CASRTLAVWETQYF. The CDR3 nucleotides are TGCGCCAGCAGGACGCTAGCGGTCTGGGAGACCCAGTACTTC.

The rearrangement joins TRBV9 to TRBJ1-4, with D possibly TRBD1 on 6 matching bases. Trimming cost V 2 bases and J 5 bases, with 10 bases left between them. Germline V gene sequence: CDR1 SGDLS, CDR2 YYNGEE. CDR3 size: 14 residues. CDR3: CASSVTTGNEKLFF. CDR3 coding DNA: TGTGCCAGCAGCGTCACAACAGGGAATGAAAAACTGTTTTTT.

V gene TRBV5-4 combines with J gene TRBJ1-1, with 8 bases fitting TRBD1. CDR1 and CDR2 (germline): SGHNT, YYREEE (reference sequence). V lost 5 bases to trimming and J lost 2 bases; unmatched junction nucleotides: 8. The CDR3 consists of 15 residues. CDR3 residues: CASRLRTGRNTEAFF. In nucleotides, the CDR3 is TGTGCCAGCAGGCTAAGGACAGGGAGAAACACTGAAGCTTTCTTT.

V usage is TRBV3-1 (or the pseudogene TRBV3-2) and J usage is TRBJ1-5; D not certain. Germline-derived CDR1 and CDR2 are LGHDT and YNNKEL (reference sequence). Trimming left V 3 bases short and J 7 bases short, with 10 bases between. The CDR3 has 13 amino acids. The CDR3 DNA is TGTGCCAGCAGCCAGAGTGAGGGCCAGCCCCAGCATTTT. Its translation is CASSQSEGQPQHF.

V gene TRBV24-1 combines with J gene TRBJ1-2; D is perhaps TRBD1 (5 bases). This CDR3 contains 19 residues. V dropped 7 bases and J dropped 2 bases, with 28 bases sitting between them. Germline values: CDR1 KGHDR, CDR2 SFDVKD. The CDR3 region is CATREGNTGWKVQNYGYTF. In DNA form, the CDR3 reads TGTGCCACCAGAGAGGGGAATACGGGTTGGAAAGTGCAGAACTATGGCTACACCTTC.

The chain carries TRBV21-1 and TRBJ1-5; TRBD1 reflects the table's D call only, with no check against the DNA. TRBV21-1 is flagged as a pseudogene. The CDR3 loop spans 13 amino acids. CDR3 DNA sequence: TGTGCCAGTCCGGGACAGGGAAATCAGCCCCAGCATTTT. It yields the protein CASPGQGNQPQHF.

CDR3 sequence reads: CASSPQGSAPHNEQFF. As DNA, the CDR3 is TGCGCCAGCAGCCCCCAGGGTAGCGCACCTCACAATGAGCAGTTCTTC. V gene TRBV5-1 combines with J gene TRBJ2-1, with D tentatively TRBD1 or TRBD2 (5 bases each). In germline, CDR1 is SGHRS, CDR2 YFSETQ. Trimming removed 4 bases at V and 5 bases at J, with 19 bases between. The CDR3 contains 16 residues.

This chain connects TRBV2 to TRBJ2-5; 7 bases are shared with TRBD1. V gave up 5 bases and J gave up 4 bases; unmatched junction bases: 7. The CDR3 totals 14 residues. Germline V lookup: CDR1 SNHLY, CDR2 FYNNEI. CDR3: CASSPGQKGETQYF. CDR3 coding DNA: TGTGCCAGCAGTCCGGGACAGAAGGGAGAGACCCAGTACTTC.

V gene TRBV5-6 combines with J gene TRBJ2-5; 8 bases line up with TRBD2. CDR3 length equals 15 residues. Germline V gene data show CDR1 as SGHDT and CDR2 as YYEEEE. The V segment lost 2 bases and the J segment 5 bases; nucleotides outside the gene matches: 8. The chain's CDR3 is CASSFLDSGTETQYF. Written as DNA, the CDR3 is TGTGCCAGCAGCTTTTTAGATAGCGGGACTGAGACCCAGTACTTC. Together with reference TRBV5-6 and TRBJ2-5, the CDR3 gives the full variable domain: DAGVTQSPTHLIKTRGQQVTLRCSPKSGHDTVSWYQQALGQGPQFIFQYYEEEERQRGNFPDRFSGHQFPNYSSELNVNALLLGDSALYLCASSFLDSGTETQYFGPGTRLLVL.

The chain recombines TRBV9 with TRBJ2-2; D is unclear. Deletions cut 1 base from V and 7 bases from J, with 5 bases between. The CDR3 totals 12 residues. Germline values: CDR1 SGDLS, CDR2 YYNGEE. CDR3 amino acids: CASSVMGGELFF. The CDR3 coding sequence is TGTGCCAGCAGCGTAATGGGCGGGGAGCTGTTTTTT.

The CDR3 DNA reads as TGTGCCAGCAGCGAAGCCGGGACTAGCTCTGTAACCCAGTACTTC. Protein product: CASSEAGTSSVTQYF. The chain has TRBV13 and TRBJ2-5; 9 positions match TRBD2. The CDR3 is 15 residues long. Germline lookup yields CDR1 PRHDT and CDR2 FYEKMQ (reference sequence). Trimming took 5 bases from V and 8 from J; bases not matched to a gene: 12. The full variable domain, rest sourced from reference TRBV13 and TRBJ2-5, is AAGVIQSPRHLIKEKRETATLKCYPIPRHDTVYWYQQGPGQDPQFLISFYEKMQSDKGSIPDRFSAQQFSDYHSELNMSSLELGDSALYFCASSEAGTSSVTQYFGPGTRLLVL.

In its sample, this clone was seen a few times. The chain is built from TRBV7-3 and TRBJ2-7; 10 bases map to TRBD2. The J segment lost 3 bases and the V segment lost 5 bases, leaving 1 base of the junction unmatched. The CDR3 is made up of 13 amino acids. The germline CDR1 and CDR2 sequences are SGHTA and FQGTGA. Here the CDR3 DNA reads TGTGCCAGCAGCCGGACTAGCGGCTACGAGCAGTACTTC. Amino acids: CASSRTSGYEQYF.

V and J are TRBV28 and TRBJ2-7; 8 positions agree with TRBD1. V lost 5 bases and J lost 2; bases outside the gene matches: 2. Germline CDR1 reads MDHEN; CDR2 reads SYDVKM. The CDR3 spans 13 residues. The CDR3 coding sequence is TGTGCCAGCAGTACAGGGGGGCCCTACGAGCAGTACTTC. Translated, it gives CASSTGGPYEQYF. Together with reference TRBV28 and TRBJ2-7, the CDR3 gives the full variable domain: DVKVTQSSRYLVKRTGEKVFLECVQDMDHENMFWYRQDPGLGLRLIYFSYDVKMKEKGDIPEGYSVSREKKERFSLILESASTNQTSMYLCASSTGGPYEQYFGPGTRLTVT.

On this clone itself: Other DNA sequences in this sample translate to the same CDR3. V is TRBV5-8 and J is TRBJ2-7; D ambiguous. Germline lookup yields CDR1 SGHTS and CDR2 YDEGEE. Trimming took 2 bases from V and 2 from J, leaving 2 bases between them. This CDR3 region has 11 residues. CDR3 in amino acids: CASSLTYEQYF. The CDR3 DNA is TGTGCCAGCAGCTTAACCTACGAGCAGTACTTC.

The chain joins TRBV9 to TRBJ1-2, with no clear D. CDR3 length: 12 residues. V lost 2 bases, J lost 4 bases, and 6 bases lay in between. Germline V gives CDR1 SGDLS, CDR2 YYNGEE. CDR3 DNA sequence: TGTGCCAGCAGCGTGAGCTCCTATGGCTACACCTTC. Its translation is CASSVSSYGYTF.

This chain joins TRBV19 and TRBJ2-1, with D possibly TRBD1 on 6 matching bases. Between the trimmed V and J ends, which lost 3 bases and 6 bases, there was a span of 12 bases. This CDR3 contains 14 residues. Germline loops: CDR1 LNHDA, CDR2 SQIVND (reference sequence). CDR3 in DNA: TGTGCCAGTAGTATCAGGGGTCCGTCCAATGAGCAGTTCTTC. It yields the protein CASSIRGPSNEQFF. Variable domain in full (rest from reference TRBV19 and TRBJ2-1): DGGITQSPKYLFRKEGQNVTLSCEQNLNHDAMYWYRQDPGQGLRLIYYSQIVNDFQKGDIAEGYSVSREKKESFPLTVTSAQKNPTAFYLCASSIRGPSNEQFFGPGTRLTVL.

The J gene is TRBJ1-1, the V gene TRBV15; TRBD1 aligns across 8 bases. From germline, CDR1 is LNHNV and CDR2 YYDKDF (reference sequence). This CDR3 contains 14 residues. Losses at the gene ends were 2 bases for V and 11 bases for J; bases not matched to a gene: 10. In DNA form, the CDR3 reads TGTGCCACCAGCAGACTAACAGGGGGAACGAGGGCTTTCTTT. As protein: CATSRLTGGTRAFF.

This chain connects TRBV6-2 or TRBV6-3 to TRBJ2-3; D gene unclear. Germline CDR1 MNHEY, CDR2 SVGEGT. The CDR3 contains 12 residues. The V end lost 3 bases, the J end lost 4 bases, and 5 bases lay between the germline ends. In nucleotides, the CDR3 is TGTGCCAGCAGTTATAGGCCAGATACGCAGTATTTT. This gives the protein CASSYRPDTQYF.